These T cell receptor beta chains were read from a single sample in a study of early T cells in non-severe SARS-CoV-2 infection. In TCRdb, the 5' RACE reads were re-called with MiXCR into one record per CDR3 protein. The sample lists about 90,000 distinct CDR3 sequences; about 12% were seen once. Sample: whole blood, taken at baseline. The receptors were sampled from an adult who was a healthcare worker with PCR-confirmed SARS-CoV-2 infection or an uninfected control (not recorded which). The CDR3 runs from the conserved cysteine through the conserved F or W. A D gene is named only where the DNA matches it firmly. Clone size is given for some rows only: seen once, a few or many times, or a class if the clone is expanded.

d_call	clone_size	j_call	v_call	cdr3_aa	cdr3_nt
TRBD2	few	TRBJ2-1	TRBV11-2	CASSSDGLVGGKEEQFF	TGTGCCAGCAGCTCAGACGGACTAGTCGGTGGAAAAGAAGAGCAGTTCTTC
NA	NA	TRBJ1-1	TRBV16	CASSQRSGSFEAFF	TGTGCCAGCAGCCAAAGGAGCGGAAGCTTTGAAGCTTTCTTT
NA	many	TRBJ2-3	TRBV7-9	CASSPWDGRFVGTQYF	TGTGCCAGCAGCCCATGGGACGGGCGCTTTGTTGGTACGCAGTATTTT
NA	few	TRBJ2-3	TRBV29-1	CSVGLDTQYF	TGCAGCGTTGGGCTGGATACGCAGTATTTT
NA	NA	TRBJ2-7	TRBV3-1	CASSQKVQGYEQYF	TGTGCCAGCAGCCAGAAAGTCCAGGGTTACGAGCAGTACTTC
NA	many	TRBJ2-5	TRBV19	CASSMVRETQYF	TGTGCCAGTAGTATGGTCCGTGAGACCCAGTACTTC
TRBD1	NA	TRBJ1-1	TRBV30	CAWKGTGRTAEAFF	TGTGCCTGGAAGGGGACAGGGAGGACCGCTGAAGCTTTCTTT
NA	many	TRBJ1-2	TRBV7-9	CASSLVQGGYTF	TGTGCCAGCAGCTTAGTTCAAGGTGGCTACACCTTC
NA	many	TRBJ1-5	TRBV19	CASSGLNQPQHF	TGTGCCAGTTCAGGGTTAAATCAGCCCCAGCATTTT
TRBD2	NA	TRBJ2-1	TRBV7-8	CASSPRLAGYNEQFF	TGTGCCAGCAGCCCGAGACTAGCGGGGTACAATGAGCAGTTCTTC
NA	NA	TRBJ2-5	TRBV7-9	CASSLGSGVVEETQYF	TGTGCCAGCAGCTTAGGAAGCGGTGTGGTGGAAGAGACCCAGTACTTC
NA	NA	TRBJ2-1	TRBV11-2	CASSLTGTRAYNEQFF	TGTGCCAGCAGCTTAACCGGGACCCGGGCTTACAATGAGCAGTTCTTC
NA	few	TRBJ2-7	TRBV7-3	CASSFGGSGYEQYF	TGTGCCAGCAGCTTCGGGGGCAGTGGCTACGAGCAGTACTTC
TRBD2	few	TRBJ2-1	TRBV12-3/TRBV12-4	CASSTPASGTLREFF	TGTGCCAGCAGCACCCCCGCTAGCGGGACGCTTCGGGAGTTCTTC
NA	many	TRBJ2-7	TRBV29-1	CSVRRDSNSYEQYF	TGCAGCGTCCGCCGGGACTCCAACTCCTACGAGCAGTACTTC
NA	few	TRBJ1-2	TRBV29-1	CSGGSNYGYTF	TGCAGTGGGGGGTCTAACTATGGCTACACCTTC
NA	NA	TRBJ2-3	TRBV7-9	CASSPPAADTQYF	TGTGCCAGCAGCCCGCCGGCGGCAGATACGCAGTATTTT
NA	few	TRBJ2-5	TRBV5-4	CASSSGLGPETQYF	TGTGCCAGCAGCAGTGGACTGGGTCCAGAGACCCAGTACTTC
NA	NA	TRBJ2-2	TRBV12-3/TRBV12-4	CASRSQNTGELFF	TGTGCCAGCAGATCACAGAACACCGGGGAGCTGTTTTTT
NA	NA	TRBJ2-1	TRBV19	CASSIMGSVYNEQFF	TGTGCCAGTAGTATCATGGGGTCGGTATACAATGAGCAGTTCTTC
TRBD2	NA	TRBJ2-7	TRBV20-1	CSARDLLAGRFYEQYF	TGCAGTGCTAGAGACCTTCTAGCGGGGAGGTTCTACGAGCAGTACTTC
NA	few	TRBJ2-5	TRBV27	CASSFGRDATQYF	TGTGCCAGCAGTTTTGGTAGGGACGCGACCCAGTACTTC
TRBD1	few	TRBJ1-6	TRBV18	CASSPKPQGQTNSPLHF	TGTGCCAGCTCACCAAAACCTCAGGGACAGACGAATTCACCCCTCCACTTT
NA	few	TRBJ2-1	TRBV12-3/TRBV12-4	CASSLLNEQFF	TGTGCCAGCAGTTTGCTGAATGAGCAGTTCTTC
TRBD2	NA	TRBJ2-2	TRBV19	CASSIVLAAPNTGELFF	TGTGCCAGTAGTATAGTGCTAGCGGCCCCGAACACCGGGGAGCTGTTTTTT
TRBD2	NA	TRBJ2-5	TRBV30	CAWSVGRASQYF	TGTGCCTGGAGTGTAGGGAGGGCCTCTCAGTACTTC
NA	few	TRBJ1-2	TRBV7-9	CASSAPPYGYTF	TGTGCCAGCAGCGCGCCCCCCTATGGCTACACCTTC
NA	NA	TRBJ2-7	TRBV11-2	CASSLDSAGYEQYF	TGTGCCAGCAGCTTAGACAGCGCCGGCTACGAGCAGTACTTC
NA	NA	TRBJ1-3	TRBV18	CASSPDQGNLSGNTIYF	TGTGCCAGCTCACCGGACCAAGGGAATCTCTCTGGAAACACCATATATTTT
TRBD1	NA	TRBJ2-1	TRBV30	CAWTPLTGYNNEQFF	TGTGCCTGGACCCCCCTGACAGGGTATAACAATGAGCAGTTCTTC
NA	many	TRBJ2-3	TRBV6-6	CASRTLTDTQYF	TGTGCCAGCAGAACACTTACAGATACGCAGTATTTT
NA	many	TRBJ2-7	TRBV7-2	CASSLVGRNEQYF	TGTGCCAGCAGCTTAGTTGGGAGAAACGAGCAGTACTTC
NA	NA	TRBJ2-2	TRBV7-6	CASSLDAPLNTGELFF	TGTGCCAGCAGCTTAGATGCACCGCTTAACACCGGGGAGCTGTTTTTT
NA	NA	TRBJ2-6	TRBV29-1	CSVGMGGSGANVLTF	TGCAGCGTTGGGATGGGCGGCTCTGGGGCCAACGTCCTGACTTTC
NA	NA	TRBJ2-7	TRBV12-3/TRBV12-4	CATKIRDASYEQYF	TGTGCCACAAAGATAAGGGACGCTTCCTACGAGCAGTACTTC
NA	few	TRBJ1-1	TRBV18	CASSPLPLSAAMNTEAFF	TGTGCCAGCTCACCGTTGCCCCTCTCTGCAGCGATGAACACTGAAGCTTTCTTT
NA	many	TRBJ1-1	TRBV10-3	CAISDSDTEAFF	TGTGCCATCAGTGATTCGGACACTGAAGCTTTCTTT
NA	NA	TRBJ1-1	TRBV13	CASSWGSTEAFF	TGTGCCAGCAGCTGGGGTAGCACTGAAGCTTTCTTT
TRBD1	NA	TRBJ2-1	TRBV2	CASSVGTGGTYNEQFF	TGTGCCAGCAGTGTGGGGACAGGGGGCACCTACAATGAGCAGTTCTTC
NA	NA	TRBJ2-1	TRBV12-5	CASGLSGGIGIEQFF	TGTGCTAGTGGTTTGTCCGGCGGGATAGGAATAGAGCAGTTCTTC
NA	NA	TRBJ1-6	TRBV3-1	CASSQVGNSPLHF	TGTGCCAGCAGCCAAGTAGGGAATTCACCCCTCCACTTT
NA	few	TRBJ1-2	TRBV2	CASSENPRDFYGYTF	TGTGCCAGCAGTGAAAATCCCAGGGACTTCTATGGCTACACCTTC
NA	NA	TRBJ1-6	TRBV7-6	CASSLGPGTTDNSPLHF	TGTGCCAGCAGCTTAGGACCCGGGACAACGGATAATTCACCCCTCCACTTT
NA	few	TRBJ1-5	TRBV13	CASSPQGNQPQHF	TGTGCCAGCAGCCCCCAGGGCAACCAGCCCCAGCATTTT
NA	few	TRBJ1-2	TRBV11-2	CASSDSYYGYTF	TGTGCCAGCAGCGACAGCTACTATGGCTACACCTTC
TRBD1	many	TRBJ1-1	TRBV6-1	CASSAGQGAVEAFF	TGTGCCAGCAGTGCGGGACAGGGGGCGGTTGAAGCTTTCTTT
NA	few	TRBJ2-5	TRBV29-1	CSVGGKETQYF	TGCAGCGTTGGAGGAAAAGAGACCCAGTACTTC
NA	few	TRBJ1-5	TRBV6-1	CASSTQGSQPQHF	TGTGCCAGCAGTACTCAGGGTAGTCAGCCCCAGCATTTT
NA	many	TRBJ1-6	TRBV28	CASRGGLGSPLHF	TGTGCCAGCAGAGGGGGGCTCGGTTCACCCCTCCACTTT
TRBD2	NA	TRBJ2-7	TRBV10-2	CASSGLAGGPYEQYF	TGCGCCAGCAGTGGACTAGCGGGAGGGCCCTACGAGCAGTACTTC
TRBD1	few	TRBJ2-4	TRBV7-8	CASSYGTGFLAKNIQYF	TGTGCCAGCAGCTACGGGACAGGATTCTTAGCCAAAAACATTCAGTACTTC